These 6 T cell receptor beta chains originate from one sample sequenced in a study of radiation and T cells in renal cell carcinoma. TCRdb keeps only in-frame clones here, not all; method: immunoSEQ multiplex PCR. Altogether some 150,000 clones are present, around four fifths being singletons, with the ten largest covering less than 25%. Time point here: baseline pretreatment blood. Sample treatment: 15 Gy SBRT to primary tumor, nephrectomy 4 weeks later. Here the sequenced sample was blood, taken from a patient whose treatment included radiotherapy and nephrectomy. The receptors shown here come from a woman aged 45-65 years with renal cell carcinoma.

The V call is TRBV28, the J call TRBJ2-2; 10 bases agree with TRBD1. The germline gives CDR1 MDHEN, CDR2 SYDVKM. CDR3 length equals 16 residues. Trimming removed 6 bases from V and 4 bases from J; junction bases left unmatched: 8. The CDR3 sequence is CASSKDRGESTGELFF. CDR3 DNA: TGTGCCAGCAGCAAGGACAGGGGGGAGAGCACCGGGGAGCTGTTTTTT.

In its sample, this clone was seen once. The CDR3: CASSPGTKNTGELFF. In DNA form, the CDR3 reads TGCGCCAGCAGCCCCGGGACGAAGAACACCGGGGAGCTGTTTTTT. The gene calls are TRBV4-1 and TRBJ2-2; D is tentatively TRBD1 or TRBD2 (5 bases each). The CDR3 is 15 residues long. In germline, CDR1 is MGHRA, CDR2 YSYEKL. V was clipped by 4 bases and J by 1 base, with 10 bases between them.

A few counts support this clone. The chain links TRBV9 to TRBJ2-2; TRBD1 is a possible D gene (5 bases). Trimming pared 7 bases from V and 5 bases from J, leaving 15 bases between. The CDR3 runs 14 residues. Per germline, CDR1 SGDLS and CDR2 YYNGEE. The CDR3 protein is CASGLDSNTGELFF. The CDR3 DNA is TGTGCCAGCGGGTTAGACAGCAATACCGGGGAGCTGTTTTTT.

The chain employs TRBV7-2 and TRBJ2-1; 9 bases are shared with TRBD2. The germline CDR1 and CDR2 sequences are SGHTA and FQGNSA. The CDR3 consists of 15 residues. V shed 3 bases and J 4 bases; nucleotides not matched to a gene: 4. The CDR3 loop reads CASSLASGKYNEQFF. The CDR3 region has the DNA TGTGCCAGCAGCTTGGCTAGCGGGAAGTACAATGAGCAGTTCTTC.

This clone was seen a single time. The chain combines TRBV4-3 with TRBJ2-1; TRBD2 matches 8 bases. This CDR3 is built from 15 residues. J was trimmed by 6 bases and V by 0 bases; bases with no gene match: 4. Per germline, CDR1 LGHNA and CDR2 YSLEER. CDR3 coding DNA: TGCGCCAGCAGCCAAGATACAGCGGGAGCCAATGAGCAGTTCTTC. As protein: CASSQDTAGANEQFF.

The V gene is TRBV9, the J gene TRBJ2-7, with D unclear. Germline CDR1 is SGDLS and CDR2 is YYNGEE. The CDR3 has 12 residues. The V end lost 3 bases, the J end lost 12 bases, and 16 bases lay between the germline ends. The CDR3 sequence is CASSDDRICLYF. CDR3 DNA: TGTGCCAGCAGCGACGACCGTATTTGTCTGTACTTC.